Following are 8 T cell receptor beta chains from one sample sequenced in a study of regulatory T cells in long-lasting Graves disease. According to the study, TCR beta libraries were built with iRepertoire HTBI primers and CDR3-region Arm-PCR. TCRdb used MiXCR to reprocess the multiplex PCR reads, holding one entry per CDR3 protein. This repertoire shows about 470,000 distinct CDR3 sequences, around 20% found once; its top ten account for approximately 7.8%. Time point in this sample: persistent/refractory GD, antithyroid drugs over 5 years with positive TRAb. PBMC RNA was the source of the TCR library. This material consisted of peripheral blood mononuclear cells (PBMCs), taken when the disease was refractory, from a patient treated with antithyroid drugs. These receptors were taken from a female donor with Graves disease.

A word on this clonotype: One end of the junction varies from germline; a read error may be responsible. The chain joins TRBV27 to TRBJ1-2, with a weak D call TRBD1 (6 bases). CDR3 length: 13 amino acids. The V gene's germline CDR1 is MNHEY and CDR2 SMNVEV (reference sequence). The CDR3 protein is CASSQGGNYGYAF. The CDR3 DNA sequence: TGTGCCAGCAGTCAAGGGGGAAACTATGGCTACGCCTTC.

This clonotype was counted ten times or more. The chain's CDR3 is CASSVGQAYEQYF. In DNA, the CDR3 is TGTGCCAGCAGTGTCGGACAGGCCTACGAGCAGTACTTC. The rearrangement links TRBV28 to TRBJ2-7, with 7 bases that match TRBD1. The CDR3 runs 13 residues. Germline V gene lookup returns CDR1 MDHEN and CDR2 SYDVKM. The V gene end was trimmed by 5 bases and the J gene end by 2 bases; junction bases not matched to a gene: 3.

This chain joins TRBV6-2 or TRBV6-3 and TRBJ2-7; D is unclear. The CDR3 consists of 20 residues. From germline, CDR1 is MNHEY and CDR2 SVGEGT. The V gene lost 6 bases and the J gene lost 6 bases, with 36 bases spanning the gap. The CDR3 reads CASSSYLQVRIELLRTEQYF. The CDR3 DNA reads as TGTGCCAGCAGCTCCTACCTCCAGGTTAGAATTGAACTCCTACGGACCGAGCAGTACTTC.

This chain joins TRBV4-3 and TRBJ1-4; D may be TRBD1 (6 bases). V was clipped by 0 bases and J by 7 bases, with 9 bases between them. The germline CDR1 and CDR2 sequences are LGHNA and YSLEER. The CDR3 loop spans 14 amino acids. The CDR3 DNA reads TGCGCCAGCAGCCAAGATCAGGGGAGTGAAAAACTGTTTTTT. Protein product: CASSQDQGSEKLFF.

This clonotype appeared a few times. The CDR3, as DNA: TGCAGCGCTGAGGGACAGCCAAACACCTACGAGCAGTACTTC. Its protein is CSAEGQPNTYEQYF. The rearrangement uses TRBV20-1 and TRBJ2-7; 7 bases fit TRBD1. The CDR3 is made up of 14 amino acids. Germline assignment: CDR1 DFQATT and CDR2 SNEGSKA (reference sequence).

This clonotype came up a few times. This chain links TRBV12-3 or TRBV12-4 with TRBJ1-2; 10 bases agree with TRBD1. The CDR3 is made up of 14 amino acids. Trimming removed 6 bases from V and 8 bases from J; junction bases left unmatched: 9. CDR3 sequence (DNA): TGTGCCAGCAGCCCCGGGACAGGGGTTGGAGGCTACACCTTC. It yields the protein CASSPGTGVGGYTF.

This clonotype has more than one count but fewer than ten. V gene TRBV12-3 or TRBV12-4 combines with J gene TRBJ2-1; D is uncertain. The V end was cut by 3 bases, the J end by 5 bases, with 8 bases between. The CDR3 runs to 13 residues. CDR3 residues: CASSFGRNNEQFF. CDR3 sequence (DNA): TGTGCCAGCAGTTTCGGCCGAAACAATGAGCAGTTCTTC.

This clonotype appeared many times. The V call is TRBV11-2, the J call TRBJ2-2; no reliable D call. In germline, CDR1 is SGHAT, CDR2 FQNNGV. This CDR3 is 14 amino acids long. The V end lost 1 base, the J end lost 5 bases, and 8 bases lay between the germline ends. For the CDR3, the DNA is TGTGCCAGCAGCTTAGGAACCGCAACCGGGGAGCTGTTTTTT. Protein product: CASSLGTATGELFF.